The TCR beta chain described here comes from a study of blood T cell repertoires in COVID-19. Study information: The United States, Italy and Spain supplied acute and convalescent COVID-19 samples.

Adults between about 18 and 95 years of age took part from 24 US areas. This clone was counted only a few times. Method: immunoSEQ multiplex PCR; TCRdb's copy keeps in-frame clones and lacks some. The sample holds roughly 400,000 clones, over 85% seen once. Sequencing was performed on PBMCs or T cells enriched from blood (not recorded which). This clonotype was sampled from a woman aged 25-40 years who had recovered from COVID-19.

CDR3 in DNA: TGTGCCAGCATTGGGCCGGGGAGAGGCACTGAAGCTTTCTTT. Translating it yields CASIGPGRGTEAFF. The V and J genes are TRBV6-5 and TRBJ1-1; D remains ambiguous. Trimming left V 7 bases short and J 4 bases short, with 16 bases between. Germline CDR1 reads MNHEY; CDR2 reads SVGAGI. The CDR3 is 14 residues long.